This passage covers 32 T cell receptor beta chains from one sample sequenced in a study of T cells in Graves' hyperthyroidism and ophthalmopathy. There were TCR beta CDR3 regions amplified from RNA transcripts. Researchers ran a first-round RT-PCR on the TCR CDR3 using the HTBI primer set. Using its own MiXCR run on the multiplex PCR reads, TCRdb lists one record per CDR3 protein. Of around 340,000 distinct CDR3 sequences in the sample, roughly 21% are singletons; the top ten hold about 50%. The sequenced material came from blood. The receptors originated from a woman between 50 and 59 years old with Graves' hyperthyroidism.

There are many counts of this clonotype. The V call is TRBV28, the J call TRBJ1-1; 7 nucleotides line up with TRBD1. The length of the CDR3 is 17 residues. V gave up 0 bases and J gave up 3 bases; unmatched junction bases: 10. CDR1 MDHEN and CDR2 SYDVKM come from the germline V gene. The CDR3 DNA follows: TGTGCCAGCAGTTTATGGAATGGAGGCAGGGGGGACACTGAAGCTTTCTTT. It encodes CASSLWNGGRGDTEAFF.

This clonotype has a count of ten or more. The chain links TRBV11-2 to TRBJ2-3, with D hard to call. Trimming cost V 5 bases and J 7 bases, with 19 bases left between them. This CDR3 region has 15 residues. CDR1 is SGHAT and CDR2 is FQNNGV in the germline V gene. The CDR3 DNA sequence: TGTGCCAGCAGCCCCCATGCGGACCCCCTAAATACGCAGTATTTT. Translation gives CASSPHADPLNTQYF. Full variable domain (missing parts from reference TRBV11-2 and TRBJ2-3): EAGVAQSPRYKIIEKRQSVAFWCNPISGHATLYWYQQILGQGPKLLIQFQNNGVVDDSQLPKDRFSAERLKGVDSTLKIQPAKLEDSAVYLCASSPHADPLNTQYFGPGTRLTVL.

This clonotype was counted at least ten times. This chain uses TRBV2 with TRBJ2-1; perhaps TRBD1 as D (7 bases). CDR1 and CDR2 from the germline V gene are SNHLY and FYNNEI. V was pared by 3 bases and J by 15 bases, with 18 bases between. CDR3 length equals 13 residues. The CDR3 loop is CASSDRQGGWRFF. The CDR3 DNA reads as TGTGCCAGCAGTGATCGGCAGGGGGGATGGCGGTTCTTC.

This clonotype has at least ten counts. The chain carries TRBV2 and TRBJ1-5; perhaps TRBD1 as D (5 bases). V was cut by 5 bases and J by 3 bases, with 14 bases left in between. Germline V lookup: CDR1 SNHLY, CDR2 FYNNEI. The CDR3 covers 15 residues. The CDR3 reads CASSPTGGPNQPQHF. CDR3 sequence (DNA): TGTGCCAGCAGTCCAACGGGGGGTCCCAATCAGCCCCAGCATTTT.

This clonotype was seen repeatedly, ten times or more. The chain has TRBV7-9 and TRBJ2-5, with D uncertain. The germline gives CDR1 SEHNR, CDR2 FQNEAQ (reference sequence). V lost 4 bases and J 2 bases, leaving 14 bases between the germline ends. The CDR3 length is 15 residues. CDR3 loop: CASSSTLQLQETQYF. The CDR3 nucleotides are TGTGCCAGCAGCTCAACGTTACAGTTACAAGAGACCCAGTACTTC.

This clonotype was seen a few times. The chain employs TRBV6-1 and TRBJ1-2; TRBD1 matches at 9 bases. Germline V gene data show CDR1 as MNHNS and CDR2 as SASEGT. The V segment lost 6 bases and the J segment 4 bases; nucleotides outside the gene matches: 6. The CDR3 totals 14 residues. The CDR3 sequence: CASRLGQGGYGYTF. The CDR3, as DNA: TGTGCCAGCAGGCTGGGACAGGGTGGCTATGGCTACACCTTC.

Only a few counts were recorded for this clonotype. The V gene is TRBV5-1, the J gene TRBJ1-6; D not certain. Germline lookup yields CDR1 SGHRS and CDR2 YFSETQ. CDR3 length: 14 amino acids. V lost 4 bases to trimming and J lost 5 bases, with 10 bases between them. The CDR3 DNA reads TGCGCCAGCAGCCGGGAAGGCGATAATTCACCCCTCCACTTT. Amino acids: CASSREGDNSPLHF.

This clonotype has a handful of counts. The V call is TRBV14, the J call TRBJ1-6; D not resolved. Germline-derived CDR1 and CDR2 are SGHDN and FVKESK. V dropped 1 base and J dropped 13 bases, with 5 bases sitting between them. The CDR3 covers 11 residues. The CDR3 protein is CASSQVGPLHF. DNA for the CDR3: TGTGCCAGCAGCCAAGTAGGGCCCCTCCACTTT. The full variable domain, completed using reference TRBV14 and TRBJ1-6, is EAGVTQFPSHSVIEKGQTVTLRCDPISGHDNLYWYRRVMGKEIKFLLHFVKESKQDESGMPNNRFLAERTGGTYSTLKVQPAELEDSGVYFCASSQVGPLHFGNGTRLTVT.

The table lists this clonotype with a few counts. V is TRBV19 and J is TRBJ2-5; TRBD2 is a possible D gene (6 bases). Trimming pared 5 bases from V and 2 bases from J, leaving 15 bases between. CDR1 is LNHDA and CDR2 is SQIVND in the germline V gene (reference sequence). This CDR3 has 15 residues. The CDR3 loop is CASSGRGTAQETQYF. The CDR3 DNA sequence: TGTGCCAGTAGTGGCCGGGGGACTGCACAAGAGACCCAGTACTTC.

This clonotype was found many times. This chain connects TRBV12-3 or TRBV12-4 to TRBJ2-3, with 7 positions matching TRBD2. With 7 bases clipped from V and 6 bases from J, the junction kept 10 bases outside the gene matches. The CDR3 is 14 residues long. In DNA, the CDR3 is TGTGCCAGCAACAATGGGGGGGAAAGGGATACGCAGTATTTT. Translated: CASNNGGERDTQYF.

The gene calls are TRBV3-1 and TRBJ2-5; 8 bases line up with TRBD1. The ends lost 4 bases at V and 7 bases at J; junction bases unmatched: 11. CDR1 and CDR2 (germline): LGHDT, YNNKEL (reference sequence). CDR3 length equals 15 residues. The CDR3 loop is CASSLGNRGRTTQYF. In DNA form, the CDR3 reads TGTGCCAGCAGCCTGGGAAACAGGGGGAGAACGACCCAGTACTTC.

This clonotype was found many times. The chain combines TRBV20-1 with TRBJ2-3; 9 nucleotides line up with TRBD1. Germline lookup yields CDR1 DFQATT and CDR2 SNEGSKA (reference sequence). This CDR3 has 15 residues. J gave up 0 bases and V 6 bases, and 7 bases lay outside the gene matches. DNA of the CDR3: TGCAGTGCCCCGGACAGGGGTGTTAGCACAGATACGCAGTATTTT. Translation: CSAPDRGVSTDTQYF.

The chain employs TRBV6-1 and TRBJ2-1; TRBD2 matches 7 bases. This CDR3 comprises 14 residues. V shed 7 bases, J shed 4 bases, and the junction held 7 bases outside the gene matches. Germline V lookup: CDR1 MNHNS, CDR2 SASEGT. CDR3 sequence reads: CASKGREGYNEQFF. CDR3 nucleotide sequence: TGTGCCAGCAAGGGGAGGGAGGGTTACAATGAGCAGTTCTTC.

The J gene is TRBJ2-1, the V gene TRBV29-1, with D perhaps TRBD1 (5 bases). The CDR3 extends over 12 amino acids. Germline V lookup: CDR1 SQVTM, CDR2 ANQGSEA. V dropped 3 bases and J dropped 6 bases, with 9 bases sitting between them. CDR3 nucleotide sequence: TGCAGCGTTGATGGGGCGGTCAATGAGCAGTTCTTC. It codes for CSVDGAVNEQFF.

This clonotype was counted at least ten times. The chain is built from TRBV5-1 and TRBJ2-7, with TRBD1 matching 11 bases. The CDR3 is 16 amino acids. V was clipped by 0 bases and J by 4 bases; unmatched bases: 6. Germline V lookup: CDR1 SGHRS, CDR2 YFSETQ. The CDR3 DNA reads TGCGCCAGCAGCTTGGTTTTTGGGGACAGGGGGTACGAGCAGTACTTC. Its translation is CASSLVFGDRGYEQYF.

This clonotype occurred once. A read error may be the cause here, since a much bigger clone is one base away. This chain connects TRBV2 to TRBJ2-7; possibly TRBD1 for D (6 bases). The CDR3 runs to 15 residues. Trimming shortened V by 6 bases and J by 6 bases, and 21 bases separated the two germline ends. The germline CDR1 and CDR2 sequences are SNHLY and FYNNEI. In DNA, the CDR3 is TGTGCCAGCAGCGTTCATTCGACAGGATCTGGCGAGCAGTACTTC. It translates to CASSVHSTGSGEQYF.

This clonotype was observed a handful of times. A clone one base away is much larger, so this may be a read error. The rearrangement joins TRBV2 to TRBJ1-1, with D possibly being TRBD1 (6 bases). This CDR3 comprises 12 residues. Germline V gene lookup returns CDR1 SNHLY and CDR2 FYNNEI. The CDR3 nucleotides are TGTGCCAGTAGCGACAGGCTGCTTGAAACTTTCTTT. Amino acid sequence: CASSDRLLETFF.

This clonotype was seen repeatedly, ten times or more. The genes are TRBV28 and TRBJ2-4; D gene ambiguous. Germline-derived CDR1 and CDR2 are MDHEN and SYDVKM. The CDR3 totals 12 residues. Between the trimmed V and J ends, which lost 9 bases and 0 bases, there was a span of 6 bases. CDR3 loop: CASGLAKNIQYF. The CDR3 DNA is TGTGCCAGTGGTCTAGCCAAAAACATTCAGTACTTC.

The chain uses TRBV7-8 and TRBJ2-2, with D hard to call. The CDR3 spans 12 residues. Between the trimmed V and J ends, which lost 3 bases and 7 bases, there was a span of 6 bases. The germline CDR1 and CDR2 sequences are SGHVS and FQNEAQ. CDR3 DNA: TGTGCCAGCAGCTTGCTGGACGGGGAGCTGTTTTTT. Translated: CASSLLDGELFF.

To note about this clonotype: A much larger clone differs by one base, so this may be a read error. This chain connects TRBV6-1 to TRBJ1-1; D call uncertain. The CDR3 is made up of 14 amino acids. The ends were cut back, 5 bases at V and 4 bases at J, with 14 bases in the middle. Per germline, CDR1 MNHNS and CDR2 SASEGT. CDR3 in DNA: TGTGCCAGCAGTCACTCTGAGAGAGGCACTGAAGCTTTCTTT. It encodes CASSHSERGTEAFF.

This clonotype has a count of ten or more. CDR3 loop: CASILAGANEQFF. The CDR3 DNA is TGTGCCAGCATCCTAGCGGGAGCGAATGAGCAGTTCTTC. The genes are TRBV28 and TRBJ2-1, with 10 bases identical to TRBD2. V gave up 7 bases and J gave up 7 bases; unmatched junction bases: 4. Germline CDR1 and CDR2: MDHEN and SYDVKM. The CDR3 length is 13 residues.

The chain has TRBV28 and TRBJ2-1; 7 nucleotides match TRBD1. The CDR3 spans 12 residues. Looked up from germline, CDR1 is MDHEN and CDR2 is SYDVKM. With 5 bases clipped from V and 16 bases from J, the junction kept 11 bases outside the gene matches. CDR3 sequence (DNA): TGTGCCAGCAGTCCCCCCGGGACAGTCCTTTTCTTC. Its translation is CASSPPGTVLFF.

This clonotype came up many times. J is TRBJ2-7 and V is TRBV18, with D maybe TRBD2 (5 bases). CDR3 size: 15 residues. Trimming left V 6 bases short and J 4 bases short, with 19 bases between. Germline assignment: CDR1 KGHSH and CDR2 LQKENI. In nucleotides, the CDR3 is TGTGCCAGCTCGATAAGCGGCCCGTTGGGGTACGAGCAGTACTTC. Residues: CASSISGPLGYEQYF.

This clonotype was counted many times. V gene TRBV15 combines with J gene TRBJ2-5, with 7 bases lining up with TRBD2. The J segment lost 3 bases and the V segment lost 0 bases, leaving 10 bases of the junction unmatched. CDR3 length equals 17 residues. Germline CDR1 LNHNV, CDR2 YYDKDF (reference sequence). CDR3: CATSRDVPGTTKETQYF. In DNA, the CDR3 is TGTGCCACCAGCAGAGATGTACCCGGGACTACTAAAGAGACCCAGTACTTC.

This clonotype occurred many times. V and J are TRBV7-9 and TRBJ2-1, with 9 bases matching TRBD1. The junction had 9 bases not matched to a gene; V was cut back by 5 bases and J by 7 bases. Per the germline V gene, CDR1 is SEHNR and CDR2 is FQNEAQ (reference sequence). CDR3 size: 15 residues. The CDR3, as DNA: TGTGCCAGCAGCCAACTCGGACAGGGGTGGAATGAGCAGTTCTTC. Translating it yields CASSQLGQGWNEQFF.

This clonotype was picked up a small number of times. The chain couples TRBV5-1 to TRBJ2-5; 8 bases line up with TRBD1. J lost 5 bases, V lost 3 bases, and 6 bases had no gene match. The CDR3 length is 14 residues. Looked up from germline, CDR1 is SGHRS and CDR2 is YFSETQ. DNA for the CDR3: TGCGCCAGCAGCTCGGACAGGGTGGGGGAGACCCAGTACTTC. Translation: CASSSDRVGETQYF.

This clonotype was detected many times. This sequence joins TRBV13 and TRBJ1-1; D gene unclear. The CDR3 length is 11 residues. CDR1 and CDR2 from the germline V gene are PRHDT and FYEKMQ (reference sequence). The V end was cut by 1 base, the J end by 7 bases, with 4 bases between. This CDR3 reads CASSLVLEAFF. CDR3 coding DNA: TGTGCCAGCAGCTTAGTACTTGAAGCTTTCTTT.

There are many counts of this clonotype. CDR3 loop: CASSEVAITGEQFF. CDR3 coding DNA: TGTGCCAGCAGTGAGGTCGCCATCACGGGTGAGCAGTTCTTC. The chain employs TRBV2 and TRBJ2-1; D gene ambiguous. Per the germline V gene, CDR1 is SNHLY and CDR2 is FYNNEI. This CDR3 region has 14 residues. Trimming cost V 3 bases and J 9 bases, with 15 bases left between them.

This clonotype was seen ten or more times. V gene TRBV11-2 combines with J gene TRBJ1-5; 9 bases match TRBD1. V gave up 5 bases and J gave up 5 bases; unmatched junction bases: 4. The CDR3 length is 14 residues. Germline CDR1 reads SGHAT; CDR2 reads FQNNGV. DNA for the CDR3: TGTGCCAGCAGCCCGACAGGGGGTCATCAGCCCCAGCATTTT. Translated, it gives CASSPTGGHQPQHF.

This clonotype has just a few counts. J is TRBJ2-2 and V is TRBV4-2, with D unresolved. Per the germline V gene, CDR1 is LGHNA and CDR2 is YNFKEQ. This CDR3 spans 15 amino acids. Deletions cut 0 bases from V and 3 bases from J, with 8 bases between. DNA for the CDR3: TGTGCCAGCAGCCAAGAGGGGTTCTACACCGGGGAGCTGTTTTTT. This gives the protein CASSQEGFYTGELFF.

This clonotype was seen at least ten times. The chain is built from TRBV6-1 and TRBJ2-3; 15 nucleotides agree with TRBD2. The CDR3 extends over 18 amino acids. The junction had 11 bases not matched to a gene; V was cut back by 6 bases and J by 4 bases. Germline loops: CDR1 MNHNS, CDR2 SASEGT. The chain's CDR3 is CASSRTSGRAGVADTQYF. CDR3 in DNA: TGTGCCAGCAGCCGGACTAGCGGGAGGGCCGGGGTCGCAGATACGCAGTATTTT.

This clonotype was detected ten times or more. The chain has TRBV20-1 and TRBJ1-5; D unresolved. The CDR3 is 15 amino acids. CDR1 and CDR2 (germline): DFQATT, SNEGSKA (reference sequence). Deletions cut 3 bases from V and 0 bases from J, with 12 bases between. The DNA of the CDR3 is TGCAGTGCTAGCTTAGTCATTAATAGCAATCAGCCCCAGCATTTT. It codes for CSASLVINSNQPQHF.